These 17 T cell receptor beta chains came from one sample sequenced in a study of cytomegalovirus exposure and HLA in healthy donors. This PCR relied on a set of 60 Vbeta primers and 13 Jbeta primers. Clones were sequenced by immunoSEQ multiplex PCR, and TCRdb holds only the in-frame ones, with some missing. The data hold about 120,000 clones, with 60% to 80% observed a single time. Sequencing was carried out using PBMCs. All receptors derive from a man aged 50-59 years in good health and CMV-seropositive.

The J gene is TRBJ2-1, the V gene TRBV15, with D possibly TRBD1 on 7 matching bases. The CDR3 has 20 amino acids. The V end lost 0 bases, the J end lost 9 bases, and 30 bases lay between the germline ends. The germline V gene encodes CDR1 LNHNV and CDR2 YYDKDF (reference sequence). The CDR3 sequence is CATSRDAGPRGGRGEGEQFF. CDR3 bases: TGTGCCACCAGCAGAGATGCGGGACCGAGAGGGGGCCGGGGTGAGGGTGAGCAGTTCTTC.

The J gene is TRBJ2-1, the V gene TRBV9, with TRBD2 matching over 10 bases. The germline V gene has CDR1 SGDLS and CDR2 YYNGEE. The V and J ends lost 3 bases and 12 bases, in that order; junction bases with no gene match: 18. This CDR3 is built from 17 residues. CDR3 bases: TGTGCCAGCAGCGGAGGGGGGGAACTAGCGGGGTCTGGATGGCAGTTCTTC. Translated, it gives CASSGGGELAGSGWQFF.

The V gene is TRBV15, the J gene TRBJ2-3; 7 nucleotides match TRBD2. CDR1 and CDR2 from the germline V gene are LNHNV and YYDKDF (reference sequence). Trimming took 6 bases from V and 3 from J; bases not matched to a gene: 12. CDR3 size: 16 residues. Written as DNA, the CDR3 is TGTGCCACCAGGGCGTTGGCGGGAGAATGGACAGATACGCAGTATTTT. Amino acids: CATRALAGEWTDTQYF. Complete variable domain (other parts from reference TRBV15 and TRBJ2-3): DAMVIQNPRYQVTQFGKPVTLSCSQTLNHNVMYWYQQKSSQAPKLLFHYYDKDFNNEADTPDNFQSRRPNTSFCFLDIRSPGLGDTAMYLCATRALAGEWTDTQYFGPGTRLTVL.

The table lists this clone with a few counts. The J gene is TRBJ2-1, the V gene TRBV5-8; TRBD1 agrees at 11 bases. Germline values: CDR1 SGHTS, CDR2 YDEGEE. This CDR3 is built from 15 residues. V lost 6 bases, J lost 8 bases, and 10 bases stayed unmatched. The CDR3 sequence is CASTVRTGGHYEQFF. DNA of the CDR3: TGTGCCAGCACCGTCCGGACAGGGGGCCACTATGAGCAGTTCTTC.

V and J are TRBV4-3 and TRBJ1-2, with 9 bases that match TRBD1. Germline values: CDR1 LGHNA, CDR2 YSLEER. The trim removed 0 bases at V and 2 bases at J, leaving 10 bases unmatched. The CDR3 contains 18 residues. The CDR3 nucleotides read TGCGCCAGCAGCCAAGATCTGCTGTCGGGACAGGGAAACTATGGCTACACCTTC. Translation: CASSQDLLSGQGNYGYTF.

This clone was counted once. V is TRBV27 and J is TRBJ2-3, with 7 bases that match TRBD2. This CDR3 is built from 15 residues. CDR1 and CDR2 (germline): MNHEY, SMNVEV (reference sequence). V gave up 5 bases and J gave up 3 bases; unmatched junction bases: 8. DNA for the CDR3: TGTGCCAGCAGTCCAATCAATAGCGGGACAGATACGCAGTATTTT. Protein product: CASSPINSGTDTQYF.

CDR3: CASSLWASGAYEQYF. Here the CDR3 DNA reads TGTGCCAGCAGTTTATGGGCTAGCGGGGCCTACGAGCAGTACTTC. The V call is TRBV28, the J call TRBJ2-7, with 9 bases lining up with TRBD2. The junction had 2 bases not matched to a gene; V was cut back by 0 bases and J by 2 bases. CDR3 length: 15 residues. Per the germline V gene, CDR1 is MDHEN and CDR2 is SYDVKM.

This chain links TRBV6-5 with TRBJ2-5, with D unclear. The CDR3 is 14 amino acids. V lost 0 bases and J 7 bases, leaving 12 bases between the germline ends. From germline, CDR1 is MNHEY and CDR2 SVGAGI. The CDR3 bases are TGTGCCAGCAGTTACTCCCGCCCCGGGTCGACCCAGTACTTC. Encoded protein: CASSYSRPGSTQYF.

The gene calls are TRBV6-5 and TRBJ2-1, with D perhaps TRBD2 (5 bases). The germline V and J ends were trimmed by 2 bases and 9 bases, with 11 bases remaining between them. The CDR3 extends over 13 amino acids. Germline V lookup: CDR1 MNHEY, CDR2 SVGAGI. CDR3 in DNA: TGTGCCAGCAGTTACGCCGAACGGGGTGAGCAGTTCTTC. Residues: CASSYAERGEQFF.

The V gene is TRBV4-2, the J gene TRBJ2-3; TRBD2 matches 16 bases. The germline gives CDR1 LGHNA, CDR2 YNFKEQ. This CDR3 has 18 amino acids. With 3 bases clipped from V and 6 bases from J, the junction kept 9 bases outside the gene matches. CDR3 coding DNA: TGTGCCAGCAGCCAGGGGGGGACTAGCGGGAGGGTAGGCGATACGCAGTATTTT. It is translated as CASSQGGTSGRVGDTQYF.

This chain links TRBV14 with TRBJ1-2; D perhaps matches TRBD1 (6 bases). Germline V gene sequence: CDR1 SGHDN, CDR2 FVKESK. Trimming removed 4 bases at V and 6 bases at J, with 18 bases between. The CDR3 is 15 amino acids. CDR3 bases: TGTGCCAGCAGCCCAGAACAGGGAATCGGTCATGGCTACACCTTC. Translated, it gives CASSPEQGIGHGYTF.

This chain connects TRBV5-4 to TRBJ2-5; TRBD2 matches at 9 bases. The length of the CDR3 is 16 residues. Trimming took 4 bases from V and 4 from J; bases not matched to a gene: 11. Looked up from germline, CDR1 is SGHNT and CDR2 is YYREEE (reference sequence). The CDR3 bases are TGTGCCAGCAGCCCAAGGCCTAGCGGGACCGGAGAGACCCAGTACTTC. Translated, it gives CASSPRPSGTGETQYF. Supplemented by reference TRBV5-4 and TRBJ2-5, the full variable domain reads ETGVTQSPTHLIKTRGQQVTLRCSSQSGHNTVSWYQQALGQGPQFIFQYYREEENGRGNFPPRFSGLQFPNYSSELNVNALELDDSALYLCASSPRPSGTGETQYFGPGTRLLVL.

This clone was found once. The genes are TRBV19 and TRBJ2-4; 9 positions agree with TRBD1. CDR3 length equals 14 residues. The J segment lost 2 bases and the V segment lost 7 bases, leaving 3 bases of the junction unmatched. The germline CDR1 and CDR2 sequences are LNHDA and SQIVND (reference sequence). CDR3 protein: CASNGQGPKNIQYF. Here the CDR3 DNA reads TGTGCCAGTAACGGACAGGGGCCCAAAAACATTCAGTACTTC.

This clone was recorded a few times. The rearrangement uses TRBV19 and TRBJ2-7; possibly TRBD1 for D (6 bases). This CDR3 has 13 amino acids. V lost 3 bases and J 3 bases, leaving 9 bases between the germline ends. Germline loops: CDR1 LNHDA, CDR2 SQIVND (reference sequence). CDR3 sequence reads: CASSMGAGYEQYF. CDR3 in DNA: TGTGCCAGTAGTATGGGGGCAGGCTACGAGCAGTACTTC.

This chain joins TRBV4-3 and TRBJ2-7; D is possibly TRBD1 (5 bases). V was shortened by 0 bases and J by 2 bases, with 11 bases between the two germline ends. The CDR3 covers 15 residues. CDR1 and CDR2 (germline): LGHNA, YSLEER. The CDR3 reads CASSQEGAGPYEQYF. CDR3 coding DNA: TGCGCCAGCAGCCAAGAAGGGGCTGGGCCCTACGAGCAGTACTTC.

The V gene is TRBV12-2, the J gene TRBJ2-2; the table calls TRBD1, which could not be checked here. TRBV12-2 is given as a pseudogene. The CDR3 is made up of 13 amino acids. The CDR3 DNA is TGTGCAAGTCGCTTGTTCCGGGACACTTTCCGCCTTTTT. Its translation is CASRLFRDTFRLF.

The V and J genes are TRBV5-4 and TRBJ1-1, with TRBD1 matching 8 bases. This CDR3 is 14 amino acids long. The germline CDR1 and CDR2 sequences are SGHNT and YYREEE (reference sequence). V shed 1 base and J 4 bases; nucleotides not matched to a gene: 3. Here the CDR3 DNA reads TGTGCCAGCAGCTTGCCAGGACAGGGCACTGAAGCTTTCTTT. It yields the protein CASSLPGQGTEAFF.